A single sample gave rise to the 18 T cell receptor beta chains below, sequenced in a study of T cell repertoires in cytomegalovirus infection. No cognate antigen is known for these TCRs. TCRdb redid the calling of the reads with MiXCR, one entry per CDR3 protein. Among about 830,000 distinct CDR3 sequences listed, 30% to 35% were seen once. The input for sequencing was cultured CD8+ T cells from PBMCs, taken from culture after CMV antigen stimulation. These receptors were collected from a human donor in good health (CMV status not recorded). Some clones in this sample may be carry-over from other donors' samples.

This clonotype was counted between two and nine times. The rearrangement links TRBV24-1 to TRBJ1-6; possible D gene TRBD1, 6 bases. The CDR3 runs to 13 residues. The germline V and J ends were trimmed by 6 bases and 5 bases, with 7 bases remaining between them. Per the germline V gene, CDR1 is KGHDR and CDR2 is SFDVKD. For the CDR3, the DNA is TGTGCCACCAGTAACAGGGATAATTCACCCCTCCACTTT. Its translation is CATSNRDNSPLHF.

This clonotype was counted a few times. This chain links TRBV4-1 with TRBJ2-5; D is unclear. V was shortened by 0 bases and J by 7 bases, with 9 bases between the two germline ends. The CDR3 runs to 13 residues. CDR1 is MGHRA and CDR2 is YSYEKL in the germline V gene. CDR3 sequence: CASSQENEATQYF. The CDR3, as DNA: TGCGCCAGCAGCCAAGAAAACGAGGCGACCCAGTACTTC.

The sample holds a few counts of this clonotype. This chain uses TRBV6-6 with TRBJ1-2; TRBD1 is a possible D gene (6 bases). The CDR3 extends over 20 amino acids. V lost 1 base and J lost 0, with 24 bases in between. Germline CDR1 reads MNHNY; CDR2 reads SVGAGI (reference sequence). The CDR3 DNA follows: TGTGCCAGCAGTTACTGGGCCCGGACAGAAGTAGCCCTAGCTAACTATGGCTACACCTTC. It specifies CASSYWARTEVALANYGYTF.

This clonotype occurred a few times. The V and J genes are TRBV7-2 and TRBJ2-5; 7 bases agree with TRBD2. CDR1 is SGHTA, CDR2 FQGNSA, per germline. The V segment lost 5 bases and the J segment 3 bases; nucleotides outside the gene matches: 15. This CDR3 has 17 residues. This chain's CDR3 is CASSIVPGLRIEETQYF. The CDR3 DNA reads TGTGCCAGCAGCATAGTTCCGGGACTACGGATCGAAGAGACCCAGTACTTC.

This clonotype occurred many times. V usage is TRBV7-2 and J usage is TRBJ2-3; TRBD2 aligns across 9 bases. Germline CDR1 SGHTA, CDR2 FQGNSA. V lost 4 bases, J lost 0 bases, and 14 bases stayed unmatched. This CDR3 contains 19 residues. The CDR3 reads CASSSLAGAELHSTDTQYF. The DNA of the CDR3 is TGTGCCAGCAGCTCCTTAGCGGGGGCCGAGCTACATAGCACAGATACGCAGTATTTT.

This clonotype was detected ten times or more. The chain is built from TRBV20-1 and TRBJ1-2; D uncertain. This CDR3 is 15 amino acids long. The V gene lost 3 bases and the J gene lost 4 bases, with 18 bases spanning the gap. Germline CDR1 reads DFQATT; CDR2 reads SNEGSKA (reference sequence). This CDR3 reads CSASGSWARAYGYTF. As DNA, the CDR3 is TGCAGTGCTAGTGGATCGTGGGCTCGGGCCTATGGCTACACCTTC.

This clonotype was counted a few times. V and J are TRBV6-6 and TRBJ1-2; 8 bases map to TRBD1. The CDR3 runs to 17 residues. Losses at the gene ends were 1 base for V and 0 bases for J; bases not matched to a gene: 7. CDR1 MNHNY and CDR2 SVGAGI come from the germline V gene (reference sequence). CDR3 residues: CASSYWEDRATNYGYTF. Written as DNA, the CDR3 is TGTGCCAGCAGTTACTGGGAGGACAGGGCCACTAACTATGGCTACACCTTC.

This clonotype was detected a few times. CDR3 amino acids: CASSRDLATDTQYF. CDR3 coding DNA: TGTGCCAGCAGTCGGGACCTAGCCACAGATACGCAGTATTTT. The gene calls are TRBV5-5 and TRBJ2-3, with D perhaps assigned TRBD1 or TRBD2 (5 bases each). V was clipped by 5 bases and J by 2 bases, with 12 bases between them. Germline CDR1 is SGHKS and CDR2 is YYEKEE (reference sequence). This CDR3 contains 14 residues.

This clonotype was counted at least ten times. The chain combines TRBV7-8 with TRBJ1-5; tentative D call: TRBD1 (5 bases). Trimming left V 7 bases short and J 7 bases short, with 11 bases between. This CDR3 is built from 12 residues. Germline V gene data show CDR1 as SGHVS and CDR2 as FQNEAQ. The CDR3 DNA sequence: TGTGCCAGCACCCAGGGTTTACAGCCCCAGCATTTT. Translation: CASTQGLQPQHF. Based on the CDR3 plus reference TRBV7-8 and TRBJ1-5, the full variable domain is GAGVSQSPRYKVAKRGQDVALRCDPISGHVSLFWYQQALGQGPEFLTYFQNEAQLDKSGLPSDRFFAERPEGSVSTLKIQRTQQEDSAVYLCASTQGLQPQHFGDGTRLSIL.

CDR3 nucleotides: TGTGCCAGCAGCCAAACGACAGGGGATCTGTCAGACTATGGCTACACCTTC. Translation gives CASSQTTGDLSDYGYTF. The chain joins TRBV14 to TRBJ1-2, with 8 bases lining up with TRBD1. The CDR3 totals 17 residues. Germline lookup yields CDR1 SGHDN and CDR2 FVKESK. J lost 3 bases, V lost 2 bases, and 11 bases had no gene match.

In this sample, this clonotype turned up many times. This sequence joins TRBV12-3 or TRBV12-4 and TRBJ1-1; D call uncertain. This CDR3 region has 13 residues. Trimming took off 6 bases at V and 1 base at J, with 9 bases between the two ends. For the CDR3, the DNA is TGTGCCAGCAGCCAAGACACGAACACTGAAGCTTTCTTT. Protein product: CASSQDTNTEAFF.

This clonotype was counted at least ten times. The chain employs TRBV7-6 and TRBJ2-3, with D perhaps TRBD1 (5 bases). Germline V CDR1 and CDR2: SGHVS, FNYEAQ. There are 16 residues in the CDR3. The germline V and J ends were trimmed by 5 bases and 2 bases, with 17 bases remaining between them. In DNA, the CDR3 is TGTGCCAGCAGCATACTGACAGTCCCACCCACAGATACGCAGTATTTT. Translated: CASSILTVPPTDTQYF.

This chain links TRBV4-1 with TRBJ2-3; 7 nucleotides align to TRBD1. The V and J ends lost 1 base and 4 bases, in that order; junction bases with no gene match: 5. Looked up from germline, CDR1 is MGHRA and CDR2 is YSYEKL. The CDR3 has 15 amino acids. The CDR3 DNA is TGCGCCAGCAGCCAAGGAGGGGGCCTCCCAGATACGCAGTATTTT. It yields the protein CASSQGGGLPDTQYF.

The rearrangement uses TRBV6-1 and TRBJ1-2; tentatively, D is TRBD1 (5 bases). Germline CDR1 is MNHNS and CDR2 is SASEGT. This CDR3 contains 16 residues. Trimming removed 8 bases at V and 5 bases at J, with 24 bases between. The CDR3, as DNA: TGTGCCAGCCTGGTATCTATCCAGGGAGTTAGGTATGGCTACACCTTC. The encoded protein is CASLVSIQGVRYGYTF.

The V call is TRBV12-3 or TRBV12-4, the J call TRBJ1-5; TRBD1 agrees at 10 bases. The length of the CDR3 is 17 residues. V dropped 1 base and J dropped 11; count of bases not matched to a gene: 14. The CDR3 region is CASSLGMGTGVLRAQHF. The CDR3 DNA reads TGTGCCAGCAGTTTAGGTATGGGGACAGGGGTCCTTCGGGCCCAGCATTTT.

The chain employs TRBV20-1 and TRBJ1-6; D unclear. Germline loops: CDR1 DFQATT, CDR2 SNEGSKA (reference sequence). Trimming took off 0 bases at V and 8 bases at J, with 20 bases between the two ends. This CDR3 has 17 amino acids. In DNA form, the CDR3 reads TGCAGTGCTAGAGATAAAAAGGACCCAAGGATAGATTCACCCCTCCACTTT. This translates into CSARDKKDPRIDSPLHF.

A few counts support this clonotype. V gene TRBV27 combines with J gene TRBJ1-2; D is ambiguous. Germline-derived CDR1 and CDR2 are MNHEY and SMNVEV (reference sequence). The V and J ends lost 3 bases and 2 bases respectively, with 7 bases between them. The CDR3 is 13 residues long. The CDR3 nucleotides are TGTGCCAGCAGTTTTAGTCGAAACTATGGCTACACCTTC. Protein product: CASSFSRNYGYTF.

V usage is TRBV12-5 and J usage is TRBJ2-5, with no clear D. This CDR3 has 14 amino acids. CDR1 and CDR2 from the germline V gene are LGHNT and FRNRAP. The V end was cut by 5 bases, the J end by 0 bases, with 10 bases between. The CDR3 coding sequence is TGTGCTAGTGGTCCTGCGGAGTACCAAGAGACCCAGTACTTC. It translates to CASGPAEYQETQYF.